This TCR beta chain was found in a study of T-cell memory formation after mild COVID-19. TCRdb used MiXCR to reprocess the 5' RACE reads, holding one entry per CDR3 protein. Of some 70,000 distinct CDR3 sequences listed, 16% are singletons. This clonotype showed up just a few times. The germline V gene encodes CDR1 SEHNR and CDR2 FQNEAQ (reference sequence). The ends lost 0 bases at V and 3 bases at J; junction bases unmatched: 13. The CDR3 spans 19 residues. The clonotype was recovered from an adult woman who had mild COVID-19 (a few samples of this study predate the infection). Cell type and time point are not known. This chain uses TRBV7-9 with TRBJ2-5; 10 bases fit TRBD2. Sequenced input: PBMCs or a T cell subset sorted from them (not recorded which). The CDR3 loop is CASSLALDRAGGREETQYF. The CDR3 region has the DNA TGTGCCAGCAGCTTAGCGCTGGATCGAGCGGGGGGGCGGGAAGAGACCCAGTACTTC.